The 21 T cell receptor beta chains listed next were all sequenced from one sample in a study of metastatic and nonmetastatic thyroid tumors. TCRdb re-called clones via MiXCR from the PCR reads. The data hold tens of thousands of clones, with about 14% observed a single time. There were no patients who had received any treatment before thyroid surgery. The sample comprised tumor tissue. These receptors were collected from a female donor with papillary thyroid cancer or a benign thyroid nodule (not recorded which). Some clones in this sample may be carry-over from other donors' samples.

In its sample, this clone was seen many times. The chain employs TRBV6-5 and TRBJ2-3, with D possibly being TRBD2 (5 bases). The V end lost 0 bases, the J end lost 0 bases, and 7 bases lay between the germline ends. Per the germline V gene, CDR1 is MNHEY and CDR2 is SVGAGI. This CDR3 comprises 15 residues. The chain's CDR3 is CASSYSGASTDTQYF. CDR3 nucleotide sequence: TGTGCCAGCAGTTACTCGGGAGCCAGCACAGATACGCAGTATTTT.

This clone has at least ten counts. This chain links TRBV19 with TRBJ1-2; the D gene is possibly TRBD1 (6 bases). The CDR3 spans 14 residues. V shed 6 bases and J shed 4 bases, with 15 bases lying between them. Germline assignment: CDR1 LNHDA and CDR2 SQIVND (reference sequence). The CDR3 reads CASSRTGTSYGYTF. The DNA for the CDR3 is TGTGCCAGTAGCCGCACCGGGACAAGCTATGGCTACACCTTC.

In its sample, this clone was seen many times. The chain couples TRBV27 to TRBJ2-1, with D hard to call. The CDR3 has 14 amino acids. V shed 1 base and J shed 7 bases, with 11 bases lying between them. The germline V gene encodes CDR1 MNHEY and CDR2 SMNVEV (reference sequence). The CDR3 here is CASSLLDRWNEQFF. The CDR3 DNA reads TGTGCCAGCAGTTTATTAGACCGTTGGAATGAGCAGTTCTTC.

This clone occurred many times. The chain joins TRBV5-4 to TRBJ2-6; D call uncertain. This CDR3 region has 15 residues. Germline V CDR1 and CDR2: SGHNT, YYREEE (reference sequence). V was cut by 3 bases and J by 1 base, with 8 bases left in between. CDR3: CASSSFLSGANVLTF. CDR3 bases: TGTGCCAGCAGCTCGTTTTTATCTGGGGCCAACGTCCTGACTTTC.

A note on this clone: One junction end disagrees with the germline gene, perhaps due to a read error. This specimen includes other DNA sequences encoding the same CDR3. The CDR3 here is CSAPGARDTDTQYF. The CDR3 bases are TGCAGTGCCCCTGGTGCTCGGGACACAGATACACAGTATTTT. The rearrangement links TRBV20-1 to TRBJ2-3; D is perhaps TRBD1 (6 bases). CDR1 is DFQATT and CDR2 is SNEGSKA in the germline V gene (reference sequence). This CDR3 is built from 14 residues.

This clone appeared many times. A much larger clone differs from this one at a single base, so this may be a read error. This chain connects TRBV30 to TRBJ2-5; D is ambiguous. The CDR3 totals 14 residues. Germline assignment: CDR1 GTSNPN and CDR2 SVGIG (reference sequence). The CDR3 sequence is CAWCVVERQETQYF. The DNA for the CDR3 is TGTGCCTGGTGTGTCGTCGAGCGACAAGAGACCCAGTACTTC.

This clone has a count of ten or more. J is TRBJ2-7 and V is TRBV9, with 7 bases aligning to TRBD2. CDR1 SGDLS and CDR2 YYNGEE come from the germline V gene. The CDR3 runs to 16 residues. Losses at the gene ends were 0 bases for V and 3 bases for J; bases not matched to a gene: 9. CDR3 sequence reads: CASSVGLADNLYEQYF. In nucleotides, the CDR3 is TGTGCCAGCAGCGTAGGACTAGCCGACAACCTCTACGAGCAGTACTTC. Full variable domain (outside the CDR3, taken from reference TRBV9 and TRBJ2-7): DSGVTQTPKHLITATGQRVTLRCSPRSGDLSVYWYQQSLDQGLQFLIQYYNGEERAKGNILERFSAQQFPDLHSELNLSSLELGDSALYFCASSVGLADNLYEQYFGPGTRLTVT.

Comment on this clone: This may arise from a read error, as a much more abundant clone is one base away. This chain connects TRBV5-6 to TRBJ2-3; D gene unclear. Germline CDR1 is SGHDT and CDR2 is YYEEEE. The CDR3 is made up of 14 amino acids. The chain's CDR3 is CARSLDSSFHTQYF. In DNA form, the CDR3 reads TGTGCCAGAAGCTTGGATTCGTCCTTCCATACGCAGTATTTT.

CDR3 DNA: TGCGCCAGCAGTCGAACCGGGGTGCAAGGGAACACCGGGGAGCTGTTTTTT. As protein: CASSRTGVQGNTGELFF. The chain has TRBV5-1 and TRBJ2-2, with D maybe TRBD2 (5 bases). The CDR3 runs to 17 residues. Per germline, CDR1 SGHRS and CDR2 YFSETQ. V lost 5 bases and J 1 base, leaving 18 bases between the germline ends.

This clone was detected ten times or more. The V and J genes are TRBV14 and TRBJ1-2, with D maybe TRBD1 (6 bases). CDR3 length equals 14 residues. Germline CDR1 is SGHDN and CDR2 is FVKESK. Trimming took off 4 bases at V and 7 bases at J, with 16 bases between the two ends. The CDR3 reads CASSPGGGPPGYTF. CDR3 DNA: TGTGCCAGCAGCCCCGGGGGGGGCCCACCTGGCTACACCTTC.

This clone is medium-sized in the sample. The chain recombines TRBV10-1 with TRBJ2-7; D might be TRBD1 or TRBD2, each matching 5 bases. The germline V gene encodes CDR1 WNHNN and CDR2 SYGVQD (reference sequence). The V end lost 4 bases, the J end lost 2 bases, and 6 bases lay between the germline ends. The CDR3 consists of 12 residues. The CDR3 DNA follows: TGCGCCAGCAGTGCGGGGCCCTACGAGCAGTACTTC. It yields the protein CASSAGPYEQYF.

This clone was picked up a small number of times. For the CDR3, the DNA is TGTGCCAGCACCCTGACAACAGTGGGTATTGGGGATACGCAGTATTTT. This translates into CASTLTTVGIGDTQYF. V and J are TRBV11-2 and TRBJ2-3; D gene uncertain. This CDR3 spans 16 amino acids. The germline gives CDR1 SGHAT, CDR2 FQNNGV. With 7 bases removed from V and 6 bases from J, the gap between germline ends came to 23 bases.

This clone was seen only a few times. The rearrangement links TRBV28 to TRBJ2-7; D unresolved. Germline-derived CDR1 and CDR2 are MDHEN and SYDVKM. V gave up 4 bases and J gave up 3 bases, with 10 bases separating them. The CDR3 is 13 amino acids. The CDR3 region has the DNA TGTGCCAGCAGTTCCGGGCCCCGCTACGAGCAGTACTTC. Its protein product is CASSSGPRYEQYF.

This clone was picked up many times. The chain uses TRBV20-1 and TRBJ2-3; perhaps TRBD1 as D (6 bases). This CDR3 has 15 residues. V dropped 3 bases and J dropped 5 bases, with 18 bases sitting between them. In germline, CDR1 is DFQATT, CDR2 SNEGSKA (reference sequence). The CDR3 bases are TGCAGTGCTAGGGCAGGGGACCTTAGCGTAGATACGCAGTATTTT. Protein sequence: CSARAGDLSVDTQYF.

This clone was seen ten or more times. The chain joins TRBV18 to TRBJ1-2, with D possibly being TRBD1 (6 bases). Germline CDR1 and CDR2: KGHSH and LQKENI. Trimming stripped 3 bases from V and 3 bases from J, with 17 bases between. This CDR3 has 16 amino acids. The CDR3 is CASSPPPPGADYGYTF. CDR3 in DNA: TGTGCCAGCTCACCTCCCCCCCCGGGGGCAGACTATGGCTACACCTTC.

This clone was seen repeatedly, ten times or more. This chain connects TRBV19 to TRBJ1-3; D uncertain. Trimming took 7 bases from V and 5 from J, leaving 15 bases between them. Per germline, CDR1 LNHDA and CDR2 SQIVND (reference sequence). The CDR3 has 14 amino acids. The CDR3 sequence: CASKEGAGRNTIYF. The CDR3 nucleotides are TGTGCCAGTAAAGAGGGAGCGGGCAGAAACACCATATATTTT.

This clone was counted between two and nine times. This could be a read error, since a much larger clone is one nucleotide away. The same CDR3 also results from other DNA sequences found in this sample. This chain connects TRBV19 to TRBJ2-1; 9 positions agree with TRBD1. The CDR3 runs 15 residues. The V gene's germline CDR1 is LNHDA and CDR2 SQIVND (reference sequence). The DNA of the CDR3 is TGTGCCAGTAGTATTGGGACAGGGTCCTACAATGAGCAATTCTTC. Its protein is CASSIGTGSYNEQFF. The variable domain in full, with the rest retrieved from reference TRBV19 and TRBJ2-1, is DGGITQSPKYLFRKEGQNVTLSCEQNLNHDAMYWYRQDPGQGLRLIYYSQIVNDFQKGDIAEGYSVSREKKESFPLTVTSAQKNPTAFYLCASSIGTGSYNEQFFGPGTRLTVL.

This clone was observed a handful of times. Its ends do not fully match the called genes, so a read error is possible. The chain has TRBV12-3 or TRBV12-4 and TRBJ2-7; 8 nucleotides agree with TRBD2. This CDR3 has 18 residues. The CDR3 region has the DNA TGTGCCAGCAGTTGCCGTGAGGGGGTAGCGGGGAGCTCCTACGAACAGTACTTC. It encodes CASSCREGVAGSSYEQYF.

V and J are TRBV12-5 and TRBJ1-2; D is ambiguous. The germline V and J ends were trimmed by 2 bases and 0 bases, with 4 bases remaining between them. The CDR3 contains 13 residues. Per the germline V gene, CDR1 is LGHNT and CDR2 is FRNRAP. The CDR3 nucleotides read TGTGCTAGTGGTTTGCAAACTAACTATGGCTACACCTTC. It is translated as CASGLQTNYGYTF.

The table lists this clone with many counts. The chain uses TRBV3-1 and TRBJ2-1, with 10 positions matching TRBD2. V lost 6 bases to trimming and J lost 8 bases; unmatched junction nucleotides: 10. This CDR3 is built from 15 residues. In germline, CDR1 is LGHDT, CDR2 YNNKEL (reference sequence). The CDR3 protein is CASRRGAGGRYEQFF. The CDR3 DNA sequence: TGTGCCAGCAGGCGTGGAGCGGGGGGGAGGTATGAGCAGTTCTTC.

This clone was seen only a few times. This chain joins TRBV10-1 and TRBJ2-3, with 8 bases aligning to TRBD2. Germline CDR1 and CDR2: WNHNN and SYGVQD (reference sequence). V lost 5 bases, J lost 6 bases, and 10 bases stayed unmatched. This CDR3 is built from 15 residues. The CDR3, as DNA: TGCGCCAGCAGTCCCCGGGTGCCGGGGGGGGATACGCAGTATTTT. As protein: CASSPRVPGGDTQYF.